This TCR beta chain was recovered during a study of PD-L1 blockade in urothelial cancer. Study-level background: Analysis of the blood was performed 3 weeks (second dose) and 6 weeks after treatment start.

Clones were sequenced by immunoSEQ multiplex PCR, and TCRdb holds only the in-frame ones, with some missing. The repertoire holds more than 95,000 clones, 86% seen once, with 2% to 2.5% in the top ten. There are 15 residues in the CDR3. The V gene's germline CDR1 is MDHEN and CDR2 SYDVKM. V was trimmed by 1 base and J by 7 bases, leaving 16 bases between them. Time point specified: peripheral blood 6 weeks after treatment start. Between 1 and 8 samples, pretreatment and on-treatment, were given by each patient. This clone appeared a few times. This receptor was obtained from a man in his fifties or sixties with urothelial cancer. The genes are TRBV28 and TRBJ1-2; TRBD1 is a possible D gene (6 bases). The sample in question was PBMCs, obtained around atezolizumab (anti-PD-L1) treatment. The CDR3 loop reads CASSLLDSPWGGYTF. The CDR3 coding sequence is TGTGCCAGCAGTTTATTGGACAGCCCGTGGGGTGGCTACACCTTC.